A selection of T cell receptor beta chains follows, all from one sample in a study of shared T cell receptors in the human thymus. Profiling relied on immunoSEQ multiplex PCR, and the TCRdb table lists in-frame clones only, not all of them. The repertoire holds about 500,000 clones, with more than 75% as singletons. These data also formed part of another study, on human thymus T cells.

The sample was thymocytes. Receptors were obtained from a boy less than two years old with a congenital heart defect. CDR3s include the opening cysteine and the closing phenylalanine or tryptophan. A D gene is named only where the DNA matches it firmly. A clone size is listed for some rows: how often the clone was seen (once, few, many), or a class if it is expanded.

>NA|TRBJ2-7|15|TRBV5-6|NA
TGTGCCAGCAGCTGGGCGGGTCGGGGATCCTACGAGCAGTACTTC
CASSWAGRGSYEQYF
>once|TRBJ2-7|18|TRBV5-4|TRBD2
TGTGCCAGCAGCCAGACTAGCGGGAGGACCTATTACCCCTACGAGCAGTACTTC
CASSQTSGRTYYPYEQYF
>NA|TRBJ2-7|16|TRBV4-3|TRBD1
TGCGCCAGCAGCCAAGGGACAGGGCTTCCCCCCCCTGAGCAGTACTTC
CASSQGTGLPPPEQYF
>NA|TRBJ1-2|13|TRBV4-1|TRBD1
TGCGCCAGCAGCCAAGATGGGGGGACAGGCCCATACTTC
CASSQDGGTGPYF
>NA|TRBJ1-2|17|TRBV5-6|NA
TGTGCCAGCAGCAAACGTGTAGGGGCCCTAGCTAACTATGGCTACACCTTC
CASSKRVGALANYGYTF
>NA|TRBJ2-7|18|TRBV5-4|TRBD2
TGTGCCAGCAGTCCCCGGACTAGCGGGAGGGCGAGCTCCTACGAGCAGTACTTC
CASSPRTSGRASSYEQYF
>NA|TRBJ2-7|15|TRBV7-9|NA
TGTGCCAGCAGCCCCATTAGCGTACTGTCCTACGAGCAGTACTTC
CASSPISVLSYEQYF
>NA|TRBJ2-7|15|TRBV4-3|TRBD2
TGCGCCAGCAGCCAAGAACTAGCGAGGACCTACGAGCAGTACTTC
CASSQELARTYEQYF
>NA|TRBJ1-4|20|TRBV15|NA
TGTGCCACCAGCAGAGATAGGTGCGCGGGGGCGCTTAGCAATAATGAAAAACTGTTTTTT
CATSRDRCAGALSNNEKLFF
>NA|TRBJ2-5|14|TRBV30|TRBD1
TGTGCCTGGACCCGGGACAGGGTGAAAGAGACCCAGTACTTC
CAWTRDRVKETQYF
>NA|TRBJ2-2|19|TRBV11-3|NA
TGTGCCAGCAGCTTAGATTATCCCGTCGGGGGACTTAACACCGGGGAGCTGTTTTTT
CASSLDYPVGGLNTGELFF
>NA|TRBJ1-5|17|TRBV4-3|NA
TGCGCCAGCAGCCAAGATCTAAGGGGGACCTGGAATCAGCCCCAGCATTTT
CASSQDLRGTWNQPQHF
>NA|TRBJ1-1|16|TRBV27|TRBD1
TGTGCCAGCAGTCTTGCTCGACAGGGTACGAACACTGAAGCTTTCTTT
CASSLARQGTNTEAFF
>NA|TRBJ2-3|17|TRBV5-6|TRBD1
TGTGCCAGCAGCTTGGACCGGGACAGGGGAGGGACAGATACGCAGTATTTT
CASSLDRDRGGTDTQYF
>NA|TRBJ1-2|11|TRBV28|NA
TGTGCCAGCAGGCTGGGCCGGAACTACACCTTC
CASRLGRNYTF
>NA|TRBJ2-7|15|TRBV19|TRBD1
TGTGCCAGTAGTAAGGGGGGACAGGGGGTCCACGAGCAGTACTTC
CASSKGGQGVHEQYF
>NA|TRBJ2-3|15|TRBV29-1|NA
TGCAGCGTTGGGAGGGTACTAGGGAGCACAGATACGCAGTATTTT
CSVGRVLGSTDTQYF
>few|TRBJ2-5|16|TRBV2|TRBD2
TGTGCCAGCAGGGCGACTAGCGGGAGGGCCGGGGAGACCCAGTACTTC
CASRATSGRAGETQYF
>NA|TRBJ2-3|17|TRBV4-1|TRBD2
TGCGCCAGCAGCCAAGATCCGACTAGCGGGAGGTATGATACGCAGTATTTT
CASSQDPTSGRYDTQYF
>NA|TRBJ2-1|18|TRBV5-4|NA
TGTGCCAGCAGCTTGGACGCATTCGGAGGAGACTCCTACAATGAGCAGTTCTTC
CASSLDAFGGDSYNEQFF
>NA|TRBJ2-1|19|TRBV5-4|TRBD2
TGTGCCAGCAGCTTGGAGACTAGCGGGAGGGCCTTCCCCCACTATGAGCAGTTCTTC
CASSLETSGRAFPHYEQFF
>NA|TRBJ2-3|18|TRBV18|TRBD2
TGTGCCAGCTCAACCCCCTCCGCTAGCGGATCTAGCACAGATACGCAGTATTTT
CASSTPSASGSSTDTQYF
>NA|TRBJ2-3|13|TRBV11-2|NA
TGTGCCAGCGGAGGCCTAAGCACAGATACGCAGTATTTT
CASGGLSTDTQYF
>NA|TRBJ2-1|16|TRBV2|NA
TGTGCCAGCAGGGCACCCGGACAGCAGGCCTACAATGAGCAGTTCTTC
CASRAPGQQAYNEQFF
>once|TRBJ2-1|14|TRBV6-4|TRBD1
TGTGCCAGCGGGACAGAGAATTCCTACAATGAGCAGTTCTTC
CASGTENSYNEQFF
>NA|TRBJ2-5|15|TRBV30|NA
TGTGCCTGGAGTCGGAGTCTGGGGACACGGGAGACCCAGTACTTC
CAWSRSLGTRETQYF
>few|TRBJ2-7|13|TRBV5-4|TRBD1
TGTGCCAGCAGCTTTCCGGGACAGAACGAGCAGTACTTC
CASSFPGQNEQYF
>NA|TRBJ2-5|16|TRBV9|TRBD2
TGTGCCAGCAGCCCCGGGACTAGCGGGAGCCGTGAGACCCAGTACTTC
CASSPGTSGSRETQYF
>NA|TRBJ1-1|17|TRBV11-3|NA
TGTGCCAGCAGCTTACACCTTGTGGGGAGGATGAACACTGAAGCTTTCTTT
CASSLHLVGRMNTEAFF
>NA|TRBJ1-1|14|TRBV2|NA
TGTGCCAGCAGTACGTACACAGAGAACACTGAAGCTTTCTTT
CASSTYTENTEAFF
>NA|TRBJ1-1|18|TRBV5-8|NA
TGTGCCAGCAGCTTGCGGAGGGACGAGACGGGTTTAAACACTGAAGCTTTCTTT
CASSLRRDETGLNTEAFF
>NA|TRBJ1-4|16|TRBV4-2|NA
TGTGCCAGCAGCCAAGATTCGACAGCCCCTAATGAAAAACTGTTTTTT
CASSQDSTAPNEKLFF
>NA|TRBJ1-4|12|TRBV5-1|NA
TGCGCCAGCAGTCATCGGTTTGAAAAACTGTTTTTT
CASSHRFEKLFF
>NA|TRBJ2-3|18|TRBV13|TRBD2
TGTGCCAGCAGCTTCCCCCAAATGAAAAGCGGGAGATCAGATACGCAGTATTTT
CASSFPQMKSGRSDTQYF
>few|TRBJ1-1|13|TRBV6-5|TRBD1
TGTGCCAGCAGGCTACAGGGGGACACTGAAGCTTTCTTT
CASRLQGDTEAFF
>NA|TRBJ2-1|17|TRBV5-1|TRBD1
TGCGCCAGCAGCAGGACAGGAAACCCTAGCTCCTACAATGAGCAGTTCTTC
CASSRTGNPSSYNEQFF
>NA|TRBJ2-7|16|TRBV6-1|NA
TGTGCCAGCAGTGAAGAGGGGGGGGGCGAATCCTACGAGCAGTACTTC
CASSEEGGGESYEQYF
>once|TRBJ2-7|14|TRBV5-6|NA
TGTGCCAGCAGCTTCGTGGCAGGCCCCTACGAGCAGTACTTC
CASSFVAGPYEQYF
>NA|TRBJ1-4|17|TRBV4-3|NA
TGCGCCAGCAGCCAAGCGCCCGTCGACGGGTTTAATGAAAAACTGTTTTTT
CASSQAPVDGFNEKLFF
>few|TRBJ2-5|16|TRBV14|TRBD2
TGTGCCAGCAGCCGGACTAGCGGGAGGTTACAAGAGACCCAGTACTTC
CASSRTSGRLQETQYF
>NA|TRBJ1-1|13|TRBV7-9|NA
TGTGCCAGCAGGGGAGGGCGGCACACTGAAGCTTTCTTT
CASRGGRHTEAFF
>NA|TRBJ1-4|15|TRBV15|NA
TGTGCCACCAGCAGACCAGACGGGGTACGGGAAAAACTGTTTTTT
CATSRPDGVREKLFF
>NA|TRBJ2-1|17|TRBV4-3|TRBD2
TGCGCCAGCAGCCAAGATCCGGAGACTAGCGAGGACAATGAGCAGTTCTTC
CASSQDPETSEDNEQFF